Listed here are 16 T cell receptor beta chains from one sample, sequenced in a study of shared clonotypes between healthy human individuals. Profiling relied on immunoSEQ multiplex PCR, and the TCRdb table lists in-frame clones only, not all of them. Of about 960,000 clones in the sample, 70% to 85% were seen once. The sample comprised memory CD4+ T cells sorted from blood. Subset of the sample: CD45RA-negative fraction. The receptors shown here come from a man aged 18-30 years in good health.

In regard to this clone: The sample holds other DNA sequences that translate to the same CDR3. The CDR3 loop reads CASSPGLATDTQYF. DNA of the CDR3: TGTGCCAGCTCACCAGGCCTCGCCACAGATACGCAGTATTTT. V and J are TRBV18 and TRBJ2-3; D is unresolved. V was cut by 2 bases and J by 2 bases, with 8 bases left in between. The CDR3 is made up of 14 amino acids. Germline CDR1 and CDR2: KGHSH and LQKENI.

This chain links TRBV27 with TRBJ1-2; 11 positions agree with TRBD1. J lost 8 bases, V lost 5 bases, and 7 bases had no gene match. CDR1 and CDR2 from the germline V gene are MNHEY and SMNVEV (reference sequence). This CDR3 comprises 14 residues. DNA for the CDR3: TGTGCCAGCAGTCCCTGGACAGGGGGCAAGGGCTACACCTTC. It codes for CASSPWTGGKGYTF.

The chain recombines TRBV30 with TRBJ2-5, with 8 bases that match TRBD2. The CDR3 has 12 amino acids. From germline, CDR1 is GTSNPN and CDR2 SVGIG (reference sequence). CDR3 nucleotides: TGTGCTTCCAGTGCGGGGGGCGAGACCCAGTACTTC. Its protein is CASSAGGETQYF.

This clone was seen only once. This chain connects TRBV11-2 to TRBJ1-2; tentative D call: TRBD1 (5 bases). This CDR3 region has 12 residues. CDR1 and CDR2 from the germline V gene are SGHAT and FQNNGV. Trimming left V 5 bases short and J 8 bases short, with 12 bases between. The CDR3 sequence: CASSADSTGYTF. The CDR3 DNA sequence: TGTGCCAGCAGCGCCGACAGTACGGGCTACACCTTC.

V is TRBV5-4 and J is TRBJ2-7; the D gene is possibly TRBD1 (5 bases). There are 15 residues in the CDR3. Germline CDR1 is SGHNT and CDR2 is YYREEE (reference sequence). V lost 1 base and J 0 bases, leaving 11 bases between the germline ends. The CDR3 bases are TGTGCCAGCAGCTTGACGAGACAGTCCTCCTACGAGCAGTACTTC. Residues: CASSLTRQSSYEQYF.

The rearrangement links TRBV5-4 to TRBJ1-3; D gene unclear. Germline V CDR1 and CDR2: SGHNT, YYREEE (reference sequence). With 4 bases removed from V and 0 bases from J, the gap between germline ends came to 5 bases. The CDR3 runs 13 residues. The CDR3 loop is CASSGSSGNTIYF. CDR3 sequence (DNA): TGTGCCAGCAGCGGCTCCTCTGGAAACACCATATATTTT. The full variable domain, completed using reference TRBV5-4 and TRBJ1-3, is ETGVTQSPTHLIKTRGQQVTLRCSSQSGHNTVSWYQQALGQGPQFIFQYYREEENGRGNFPPRFSGLQFPNYSSELNVNALELDDSALYLCASSGSSGNTIYFGEGSWLTVV.

The chain couples TRBV10-3 to TRBJ2-3; 15 nucleotides line up with TRBD2. CDR3 length equals 18 residues. CDR1 is ENHRY and CDR2 is SYGVKD in the germline V gene. V gave up 10 bases and J gave up 2 bases; unmatched junction bases: 13. This chain's CDR3 is CATRRGTSGGMITDTQYF. The CDR3 nucleotides are TGTGCCACCAGACGTGGGACTAGCGGGGGGATGATCACAGATACGCAGTATTTT.

This clone occurred once. The chain combines TRBV6-1 with TRBJ2-7; TRBD1 matches 10 bases. The germline gives CDR1 MNHNS, CDR2 SASEGT. Trimming at V came to 8 bases and at J to 6 bases, leaving 7 bases not matched to a gene. CDR3 length: 13 residues. DNA of the CDR3: TGTGCCAGCTCCCGACAGGGGGCCGGCGAGCAGTACTTC. This gives the protein CASSRQGAGEQYF.

The table lists this clone with a few counts. The V gene is TRBV2, the J gene TRBJ1-6; D possibly corresponds to TRBD1 (6 bases). The germline V gene has CDR1 SNHLY and CDR2 FYNNEI. This CDR3 region has 15 residues. V was shortened by 5 bases and J by 6 bases, with 14 bases between the two germline ends. CDR3 coding DNA: TGTGCCAGCAGTAGACAGGCTTTAAGTAATTCACCCCTCCACTTT. Encoded protein: CASSRQALSNSPLHF.

The rearrangement joins TRBV28 to TRBJ1-1, with a tentative D call TRBD1 (5 bases). The germline gives CDR1 MDHEN, CDR2 SYDVKM. The CDR3 loop spans 15 amino acids. V was clipped by 6 bases and J by 4 bases, with 18 bases between them. The CDR3 here is CASRTLGEGSTEAFF. CDR3 DNA: TGTGCCAGCAGGACCTTGGGGGAGGGTTCCACTGAAGCTTTCTTT. Full variable domain (missing parts from reference TRBV28 and TRBJ1-1): DVKVTQSSRYLVKRTGEKVFLECVQDMDHENMFWYRQDPGLGLRLIYFSYDVKMKEKGDIPEGYSVSREKKERFSLILESASTNQTSMYLCASRTLGEGSTEAFFGQGTRLTVV.

This clone showed up just a few times. This may be a read error: a much more frequent sequence differs by one nucleotide. The chain couples TRBV7-3 to TRBJ1-1, with no clear D. CDR1 is SGHTA, CDR2 FQGTGA, per germline. The CDR3 contains 13 residues. V dropped 4 bases and J dropped 1 base, with 7 bases sitting between them. Here the CDR3 reads CASSSSGNTEAFF. Written as DNA, the CDR3 is TGTGCCAGCAGCTCGTCAGGGAACACTGAAGCTTTCTTT.

This rearrangement joins TRBV5-1 to TRBJ1-4, with a possible D match to TRBD1 (6 bases). Germline V lookup: CDR1 SGHRS, CDR2 YFSETQ. This CDR3 comprises 14 residues. V lost 6 bases and J 7 bases, leaving 16 bases between the germline ends. CDR3 nucleotides: TGCGCCAGCACGTTGGGGGGGCGGAGTGAAAAACTGTTTTTT. Its protein is CASTLGGRSEKLFF.

The chain is built from TRBV6-5 and TRBJ2-3; 7 positions match TRBD1. The CDR3 is 14 amino acids. Germline trimming cut 5 bases from V and 6 bases from J; bases unmatched to any gene: 8. CDR1 and CDR2 (germline): MNHEY, SVGAGI. CDR3: CASSPPGQFDTQYF. In DNA, the CDR3 is TGTGCCAGCAGTCCGCCGGGACAGTTCGATACGCAGTATTTT.

J is TRBJ1-3 and V is TRBV28, with a possible D match to TRBD1 (6 bases). The V end was cut by 6 bases, the J end by 5 bases, with 14 bases between. Germline CDR1 and CDR2: MDHEN and SYDVKM. This CDR3 has 14 residues. The CDR3 bases are TGTGCCAGCAGAGAACAGGGCTCCCGAAACACCATATATTTT. Its translation is CASREQGSRNTIYF.

This clone appeared once. The chain combines TRBV6-6 with TRBJ1-5; D gene ambiguous. The CDR3 contains 14 residues. Germline-derived CDR1 and CDR2 are MNHNY and SVGAGI (reference sequence). V lost 2 bases to trimming and J lost 4 bases, with 9 bases between them. The CDR3 DNA is TGTGCCAGCAGTTACGCGTCTGGGAATCAGCCCCAGCATTTT. Translation gives CASSYASGNQPQHF.

The CDR3 region has the DNA TGCGCCAGCAGCCAGCAGTCTAGCTCCTACGAGCAGTACTTC. Amino acid sequence: CASSQQSSSYEQYF. The chain couples TRBV5-1 to TRBJ2-7; D gene ambiguous. CDR3 size: 14 residues. From germline, CDR1 is SGHRS and CDR2 YFSETQ. Trimming cost V 4 bases and J 0 bases, with 11 bases left between them. The full variable domain, with the rest looked up from reference TRBV5-1 and TRBJ2-7, is KAGVTQTPRYLIKTRGQQVTLSCSPISGHRSVSWYQQTPGQGLQFLFEYFSETQRNKGNFPGRFSGRQFSNSRSEMNVSTLELGDSALYLCASSQQSSSYEQYFGPGTRLTVT.